Below are 18 T cell receptor beta chains sequenced from a single sample in a study of blood T cell repertoires in COVID-19. Produced via immunoSEQ multiplex PCR; TCRdb's table is partial and in-frame only. This sample has around 260,000 clones; 80% to 95% occur once, and the top ten carry 0.95% to 1.2%. The source material was PBMCs or T cells enriched from blood (not recorded which). These TCRs come from a woman aged 25-40 years who had recovered from COVID-19.

This clone was seen only once. The chain uses TRBV7-3 and TRBJ2-3; maybe TRBD2 (6 bases). CDR3 length: 15 amino acids. The V end lost 1 base, the J end lost 1 base, and 9 bases lay between the germline ends. Germline V gene lookup returns CDR1 SGHTA and CDR2 FQGTGA. As DNA, the CDR3 is TGTGCCAGCAGCTTAAACCCGGGGGGCACAGATACGCAGTATTTT. This codes for CASSLNPGGTDTQYF.

The CDR3 reads CSVDSGQGYEQYF. The CDR3 region has the DNA TGCAGCGTCGATAGCGGACAGGGGTACGAGCAGTACTTC. The chain links TRBV29-1 to TRBJ2-7; TRBD1 matches at 9 bases. Germline V lookup: CDR1 SQVTM, CDR2 ANQGSEA. J lost 4 bases, V lost 6 bases, and 7 bases had no gene match. CDR3 size: 13 residues.

V and J are TRBV29-1 and TRBJ2-3; TRBD2 is a possible D gene (6 bases). Trimming removed 2 bases at V and 3 bases at J, with 15 bases between. The CDR3 has 15 residues. Germline V gene sequence: CDR1 SQVTM, CDR2 ANQGSEA. CDR3 region: CSVELTPGLTDTQYF. CDR3 sequence (DNA): TGCAGCGTTGAACTAACACCGGGACTTACAGATACGCAGTATTTT.

The chain recombines TRBV19 with TRBJ2-1; 8 positions agree with TRBD2. The germline CDR1 and CDR2 sequences are LNHDA and SQIVND (reference sequence). V shed 9 bases and J 0 bases; nucleotides not matched to a gene: 1. The CDR3 consists of 13 residues. The CDR3 region is CASGGVSYNEQFF. The DNA for the CDR3 is TGTGCCAGCGGGGGGGTCTCCTACAATGAGCAGTTCTTC.

The chain employs TRBV6-5 and TRBJ1-1; a weak D match, TRBD1 (6 bases). The CDR3 is 13 amino acids. CDR1 and CDR2 from the germline V gene are MNHEY and SVGAGI. V was cut by 6 bases and J by 8 bases, with 16 bases left in between. CDR3 loop: CASRRTGTPEAFF. CDR3 nucleotide sequence: TGTGCCAGCAGAAGAACAGGGACCCCCGAAGCTTTCTTT.

The genes are TRBV5-1 and TRBJ2-5; the match to TRBD2 covers 12 bases. The CDR3 contains 23 residues. Germline loops: CDR1 SGHRS, CDR2 YFSETQ. The V and J ends lost 4 bases and 4 bases, in that order; junction bases with no gene match: 29. CDR3 bases: TGCGCCAGCAGCCTGCTATCGGCTAGCGGGAGGGCCGGGGGAATGTCTGTGAGAGAGACCCAGTACTTC. It encodes CASSLLSASGRAGGMSVRETQYF.

V is TRBV10-2 and J is TRBJ1-2, with TRBD1 matching 7 bases. CDR1 and CDR2 from the germline V gene are WSHSY and SAAADI. The CDR3 contains 11 residues. The junction had 0 bases not matched to a gene; V was cut back by 7 bases and J by 4 bases. CDR3 residues: CASTGGYGYTF. CDR3 in DNA: TGCGCCAGCACAGGGGGCTATGGCTACACCTTC.

The gene calls are TRBV7-2 and TRBJ1-1; 7 bases map to TRBD1. Trimming cost V 3 bases and J 0 bases; bases outside gene matches: 7. In germline, CDR1 is SGHTA, CDR2 FQGNSA. This CDR3 comprises 16 residues. The DNA of the CDR3 is TGTGCCAGCAGCTTGGGGACAGTTTTTATGAACACTGAAGCTTTCTTT. It translates to CASSLGTVFMNTEAFF. The full variable domain, with the rest looked up from reference TRBV7-2 and TRBJ1-1, is GAGVSQSPSNKVTEKGKDVELRCDPISGHTALYWYRQSLGQGLEFLIYFQGNSAPDKSGLPSDRFSAERTGGSVSTLTIQRTQQEDSAVYLCASSLGTVFMNTEAFFGQGTRLTVV.

This chain uses TRBV28 with TRBJ1-5, with TRBD1 matching 9 bases. The germline CDR1 and CDR2 sequences are MDHEN and SYDVKM. The V segment lost 5 bases and the J segment 0 bases; nucleotides outside the gene matches: 14. This CDR3 contains 19 residues. The CDR3 region is CASSTPGTGTKLSNQPQHF. In nucleotides, the CDR3 is TGTGCCAGCAGTACTCCCGGGACAGGGACAAAGCTTAGCAATCAGCCCCAGCATTTT. Variable domain in full (rest from reference TRBV28 and TRBJ1-5): DVKVTQSSRYLVKRTGEKVFLECVQDMDHENMFWYRQDPGLGLRLIYFSYDVKMKEKGDIPEGYSVSREKKERFSLILESASTNQTSMYLCASSTPGTGTKLSNQPQHFGDGTRLSIL.

CDR3 loop: CASSLGWASNQPQHF. The DNA of the CDR3 is TGTGCCAGCAGTTTAGGGTGGGCTAGCAATCAGCCCCAGCATTTT. This rearrangement joins TRBV28 to TRBJ1-5, with unresolved D. V lost 2 bases to trimming and J lost 0 bases, with 8 bases between them. The CDR3 consists of 15 residues. Germline lookup yields CDR1 MDHEN and CDR2 SYDVKM. Looking up the rest from reference TRBV28 and TRBJ1-5 gives the full variable domain: DVKVTQSSRYLVKRTGEKVFLECVQDMDHENMFWYRQDPGLGLRLIYFSYDVKMKEKGDIPEGYSVSREKKERFSLILESASTNQTSMYLCASSLGWASNQPQHFGDGTRLSIL.

J is TRBJ2-3 and V is TRBV10-3; 8 bases line up with TRBD2. Per the germline V gene, CDR1 is ENHRY and CDR2 is SYGVKD. V shed 5 bases, J shed 0 bases, and the junction held 7 bases outside the gene matches. The CDR3 runs to 16 residues. CDR3 loop: CAISPGSGKSTDTQYF. The DNA for the CDR3 is TGTGCCATCAGTCCGGGTAGCGGGAAGAGCACAGATACGCAGTATTTT.

The J gene is TRBJ2-2, the V gene TRBV11-2; 9 bases map to TRBD1. CDR1 is SGHAT and CDR2 is FQNNGV in the germline V gene. This CDR3 is 16 amino acids long. V lost 3 bases, J lost 5 bases, and 7 bases stayed unmatched. The CDR3 loop reads CASSFRTGVMTGELFF. CDR3 in DNA: TGTGCCAGCAGCTTCAGGACAGGGGTTATGACCGGGGAGCTGTTTTTT.

The CDR3 protein is CASSSYQGTVEAFF. The CDR3, as DNA: TGTGCCAGCAGCTCCTATCAGGGTACGGTTGAAGCTTTCTTT. V usage is TRBV7-9 and J usage is TRBJ1-1; D is possibly TRBD1 (5 bases). The V and J ends lost 4 bases and 7 bases respectively, with 16 bases between them. The CDR3 sequence is 14 residues long. Germline-derived CDR1 and CDR2 are SEHNR and FQNEAQ (reference sequence).

The V gene is TRBV30, the J gene TRBJ2-5; D is uncertain. There are 11 residues in the CDR3. The V gene lost 5 bases and the J gene lost 5 bases, with 9 bases spanning the gap. Germline lookup yields CDR1 GTSNPN and CDR2 SVGIG (reference sequence). CDR3 protein: CAWAYSETQYF. The CDR3 DNA reads as TGTGCCTGGGCATACAGTGAGACCCAGTACTTC.

Here the CDR3 reads CASRRLPGQGDYGYTF. The CDR3 region has the DNA TGTGCCAGCAGAAGACTGCCGGGACAGGGGGACTATGGCTACACCTTC. The J gene is TRBJ1-2, the V gene TRBV28; 11 nucleotides match TRBD1. The CDR3 loop spans 16 amino acids. V was clipped by 6 bases and J by 3 bases; unmatched bases: 9. CDR1 is MDHEN and CDR2 is SYDVKM in the germline V gene.

The chain carries TRBV3-1 (or the pseudogene TRBV3-2) and TRBJ2-1; 8 bases match TRBD1. V lost 0 bases to trimming and J lost 8 bases; unmatched junction nucleotides: 6. Per the germline V gene, CDR1 is LGHDT and CDR2 is YNNKEL (reference sequence). The CDR3 runs 15 residues. This chain's CDR3 is CASSQDRGRIDEQFF. Written as DNA, the CDR3 is TGTGCCAGCAGCCAAGACAGGGGGCGAATTGATGAGCAGTTCTTC.

This clone came up a few times. The chain couples TRBV19 to TRBJ1-1, with D possibly being TRBD1 (6 bases). The CDR3 is 16 residues long. V was trimmed by 5 bases and J by 1 base, leaving 17 bases between them. Germline values: CDR1 LNHDA, CDR2 SQIVND (reference sequence). CDR3 nucleotides: TGTGCCAGTAGTGGACCTTCGATAGGGGGGAACACTGAAGCTTTCTTT. It encodes CASSGPSIGGNTEAFF.

CDR3: CASSPAQLGEKLFF. The CDR3 nucleotides read TGTGCCAGCTCACCAGCGCAACTTGGTGAAAAACTGTTTTTT. The J gene is TRBJ1-4, the V gene TRBV18; no clear D gene. The V end lost 2 bases, the J end lost 7 bases, and 11 bases lay between the germline ends. CDR3 size: 14 residues. Germline assignment: CDR1 KGHSH and CDR2 LQKENI.